A single sample is the source of the 25 T cell receptor beta chains below, sequenced in a study of T cells in Graves' hyperthyroidism and ophthalmopathy. Researchers took RNA transcripts and amplified the TCR beta CDR3 regions from them. First-round RT-PCR with HTBI primers amplified the TCR CDR3 region. Using its own MiXCR run on the multiplex PCR reads, TCRdb lists one record per CDR3 protein. Here the sample spans 350,000 to 400,000 distinct CDR3 sequences, under 20% being singletons. Source material: blood. Every receptor here comes from a young woman with Graves' hyperthyroidism.

This clonotype was counted ten times or more. V usage is TRBV12-3 or TRBV12-4 and J usage is TRBJ2-7; 9 nucleotides match TRBD1. V lost 6 bases to trimming and J lost 2 bases; unmatched junction nucleotides: 5. This CDR3 region has 14 residues. The CDR3 region has the DNA TGTGCCAGCAGACCGACAGGGGGGACCTACGAGCAGTACTTC. It yields the protein CASRPTGGTYEQYF.

Only a few counts were recorded for this clonotype. This chain joins TRBV20-1 and TRBJ1-5, with D unclear. V was cut by 3 bases and J by 10 bases, with 19 bases left in between. The CDR3 is 14 amino acids. CDR1 and CDR2 from the germline V gene are DFQATT and SNEGSKA (reference sequence). CDR3 region: CSARKTGPFRPQHF. CDR3 DNA: TGCAGTGCTAGGAAGACGGGTCCCTTCCGACCCCAGCATTTT.

This clonotype was seen ten or more times. The gene calls are TRBV2 and TRBJ1-2; D is unclear. This CDR3 is built from 15 residues. Trimming pared 3 bases from V and 4 bases from J, leaving 15 bases between. CDR1 and CDR2 (germline): SNHLY, FYNNEI. The CDR3 nucleotides are TGTGCCAGCAGTGAGGGTGGAACCCCGAGCTATGGCTACACCTTC. Amino acid sequence: CASSEGGTPSYGYTF.

This clonotype was counted ten times or more. The rearrangement joins TRBV28 to TRBJ2-2; tentative D call: TRBD2 (6 bases). The CDR3 extends over 15 amino acids. In germline, CDR1 is MDHEN, CDR2 SYDVKM. Trimming removed 8 bases from V and 0 bases from J, with 13 bases in between. This chain's CDR3 is CASWKGTSNTGELFF. In nucleotides, the CDR3 is TGTGCCAGCTGGAAAGGGACTTCGAACACCGGGGAGCTGTTTTTT.

The genes are TRBV6-1 and TRBJ1-3, with no clear D. CDR1 is MNHNS and CDR2 is SASEGT in the germline V gene. Deletions cut 3 bases from V and 0 bases from J, with 6 bases between. The CDR3 contains 14 residues. CDR3 nucleotides: TGTGCCAGCAGTGATGGTGTCTCTGGAAACACCATATATTTT. It codes for CASSDGVSGNTIYF.

V is TRBV3-1 and J is TRBJ1-2; D remains unclear. Between the trimmed V and J ends, which lost 0 bases and 8 bases, there was a span of 10 bases. Germline values: CDR1 LGHDT, CDR2 YNNKEL (reference sequence). This CDR3 is 13 amino acids long. CDR3 sequence: CASSQEGQDGYTF. The CDR3 coding sequence is TGTGCCAGCAGCCAAGAAGGTCAGGACGGCTACACCTTC.

This clonotype was counted ten times or more. This chain uses TRBV2 with TRBJ1-1; D uncertain. Between the trimmed V and J ends, which lost 4 bases and 4 bases, there was a span of 10 bases. The germline CDR1 and CDR2 sequences are SNHLY and FYNNEI. This CDR3 has 13 amino acids. The DNA for the CDR3 is TGTGCCAGCAGTGTAGACAAGCCCACTGAAGCTTTCTTT. It encodes CASSVDKPTEAFF.

This clonotype was detected ten times or more. This chain connects TRBV7-8 to TRBJ1-1; D is unclear. Trimming pared 3 bases from V and 4 bases from J, leaving 6 bases between. Germline V lookup: CDR1 SGHVS, CDR2 FQNEAQ. There are 12 residues in the CDR3. CDR3 loop: CASSLESTEAFF. The CDR3 coding sequence is TGTGCCAGCAGCTTGGAGAGCACTGAAGCTTTCTTT. The variable domain in full, with the rest retrieved from reference TRBV7-8 and TRBJ1-1, is GAGVSQSPRYKVAKRGQDVALRCDPISGHVSLFWYQQALGQGPEFLTYFQNEAQLDKSGLPSDRFFAERPEGSVSTLKIQRTQQEDSAVYLCASSLESTEAFFGQGTRLTVV.

This clonotype was observed many times. J is TRBJ2-5 and V is TRBV24-1; D might be TRBD2 (6 bases). The CDR3 sequence is 15 residues long. Trimming cost V 3 bases and J 1 base, with 11 bases left between them. The germline gives CDR1 KGHDR, CDR2 SFDVKD. CDR3 region: CATSDNRDSQETQYF. The CDR3 DNA follows: TGTGCCACCAGTGATAACCGGGACTCCCAAGAGACCCAGTACTTC.

The table lists this clonotype with many counts. The chain links TRBV6-1 to TRBJ2-7, with D possibly matching TRBD2 (7 bases). Germline assignment: CDR1 MNHNS and CDR2 SASEGT. The V end lost 3 bases, the J end lost 4 bases, and 16 bases lay between the germline ends. The CDR3 sequence is 15 residues long. The CDR3 coding sequence is TGTGCCAGCAGTGAGGGGGGGGCCCACCAATACGAGCAGTACTTC. Amino acid sequence: CASSEGGAHQYEQYF.

This clonotype appeared many times. The chain couples TRBV12-3 or TRBV12-4 to TRBJ2-7, with 10 bases identical to TRBD2. V shed 3 bases and J 6 bases; nucleotides not matched to a gene: 5. CDR3 length: 14 amino acids. For the CDR3, the DNA is TGTGCCAGCAGTTTCAAGCGGGGGGGAGGCGAGCAGTACTTC. It is translated as CASSFKRGGGEQYF.

This clonotype was counted between two and nine times. The chain couples TRBV6-5 to TRBJ1-6; tentatively, D is TRBD1 (5 bases). V lost 2 bases and J lost 0, with 8 bases in between. CDR3 length equals 16 residues. Germline values: CDR1 MNHEY, CDR2 SVGAGI. The CDR3, as DNA: TGTGCCAGCAGTTACGGGGGTAGCTCCTATAATTCACCCCTCCACTTT. Translated: CASSYGGSSYNSPLHF.

In its sample, this clonotype was seen many times. The chain couples TRBV12-3 or TRBV12-4 to TRBJ1-5; D gene uncertain. Trimming stripped 2 bases from V and 4 bases from J, with 15 bases between. The CDR3 is 16 residues long. The CDR3 spells CASSLQVGIENQPQHF. In DNA form, the CDR3 reads TGTGCCAGCAGTTTACAGGTAGGGATAGAGAATCAGCCCCAGCATTTT.

This clonotype was counted many times. The V call is TRBV9, the J call TRBJ1-1, with unresolved D. This CDR3 has 14 residues. Germline values: CDR1 SGDLS, CDR2 YYNGEE. Trimming removed 6 bases at V and 0 bases at J, with 12 bases between. The CDR3 loop reads CASTPDGMNTEAFF. The CDR3 coding sequence is TGTGCCAGCACCCCTGACGGAATGAACACTGAAGCTTTCTTT.

This clonotype was recorded a few times. J is TRBJ1-2 and V is TRBV11-2; D is perhaps TRBD1 (6 bases). The CDR3 totals 16 residues. Trimming cost V 5 bases and J 7 bases, with 23 bases left between them. CDR1 is SGHAT and CDR2 is FQNNGV in the germline V gene. CDR3 region: CASSPLFVGGALGYTF. Here the CDR3 DNA reads TGTGCCAGCAGCCCCCTTTTCGTCGGGGGGGCACTTGGCTACACCTTC. Full variable domain (remainder filled in from reference TRBV11-2 and TRBJ1-2): EAGVAQSPRYKIIEKRQSVAFWCNPISGHATLYWYQQILGQGPKLLIQFQNNGVVDDSQLPKDRFSAERLKGVDSTLKIQPAKLEDSAVYLCASSPLFVGGALGYTFGSGTRLTVV.

In this sample, this clonotype turned up many times. The chain has TRBV12-3 or TRBV12-4 and TRBJ2-7; D remains ambiguous. The germline V and J ends were trimmed by 2 bases and 5 bases, with 10 bases remaining between them. The CDR3 is made up of 13 amino acids. The CDR3 region has the DNA TGTGCCAGCAGTTTAATTATGACGGACGAGCAGTACTTC. It codes for CASSLIMTDEQYF.

This clonotype was seen at least ten times. This chain connects TRBV20-1 to TRBJ2-5; TRBD1 matches at 9 bases. The J segment lost 2 bases and the V segment lost 3 bases, leaving 4 bases of the junction unmatched. This CDR3 is 14 amino acids long. Germline CDR1 is DFQATT and CDR2 is SNEGSKA (reference sequence). DNA for the CDR3: TGCAGTGCTAGTGACAGGGGGGGGCAAGAGACCCAGTACTTC. Translation gives CSASDRGGQETQYF.

This clonotype was seen once. This may come from a read error, since a much larger clone is one base off. The rearrangement links TRBV2 to TRBJ1-1, with D possibly matching TRBD1 (6 bases). CDR1 SNHLY and CDR2 FYNNEI come from the germline V gene. There are 13 residues in the CDR3. V lost 10 bases to trimming and J lost 0 bases, with 12 bases between them. CDR3 residues: CANEDSMNTEAFF. CDR3 nucleotides: TGTGCCAACGAGGACAGCATGAACACTGAAGCTTTCTTT. Variable domain in full (rest from reference TRBV2 and TRBJ1-1): EPEVTQTPSHQVTQMGQEVILRCVPISNHLYFYWYRQILGQKVEFLVSFYNNEISEKSEIFDDQFSVERPDGSNFTLKIRSTKLEDSAMYFCANEDSMNTEAFFGQGTRLTVV.

The sample holds many counts of this clonotype. The chain joins TRBV28 to TRBJ2-7, with D maybe TRBD1 (6 bases). The germline CDR1 and CDR2 sequences are MDHEN and SYDVKM. The CDR3 has 14 residues. Trimming stripped 5 bases from V and 4 bases from J, with 15 bases between. The CDR3 coding sequence is TGTGCCAGCAGTCAAACAGGGCCCGGATACGAGCAGTACTTC. Protein sequence: CASSQTGPGYEQYF.

This clonotype appeared many times. V is TRBV9 and J is TRBJ2-7, with a tentative D call TRBD1 (6 bases). The germline gives CDR1 SGDLS, CDR2 YYNGEE. The V and J ends lost 3 bases and 2 bases respectively, with 12 bases between them. The CDR3 is made up of 14 amino acids. Here the CDR3 DNA reads TGTGCCAGCAGCGAAGGTGGGGACACCTACGAGCAGTACTTC. It translates to CASSEGGDTYEQYF.

Ten or more counts support this clonotype. This rearrangement joins TRBV24-1 to TRBJ2-7; D gene ambiguous. V was pared by 5 bases and J by 1 base, with 8 bases between. Germline CDR1 and CDR2: KGHDR and SFDVKD. The length of the CDR3 is 13 residues. CDR3 coding DNA: TGTGCCACCAGTGCTCCGACATCCTACGAGCAGTACTTC. Protein: CATSAPTSYEQYF.

This clonotype occurred many times. DNA of the CDR3: TGTGCCAGCAACCGGGACGTGGGCTATGGCTACACCTTC. Residues: CASNRDVGYGYTF. The V call is TRBV28, the J call TRBJ1-2, with D possibly being TRBD1 (5 bases). V lost 7 bases and J lost 4, with 13 bases in between. CDR1 is MDHEN, CDR2 SYDVKM, per germline. The CDR3 is 13 amino acids.

In this sample, this clonotype turned up once. A read error may explain this, as a much larger clone is one base away. The chain recombines TRBV4-1 with TRBJ1-1; weak D call: TRBD1 (5 bases). From germline, CDR1 is MGHRA and CDR2 YSYEKL. The CDR3 length is 17 residues. DNA of the CDR3: TGCGCCAGCAGCCAAGTAGTCCGGGGGTCCCTGAACACTGAAGCTTGCTTT. Protein sequence: CASSQVVRGSLNTEACF.

This clonotype showed up many times. The chain couples TRBV6-1 to TRBJ1-1; unclear D gene. CDR3 size: 14 residues. Germline CDR1 reads MNHNS; CDR2 reads SASEGT. V gave up 8 bases and J gave up 1 base, with 14 bases separating them. The CDR3 nucleotides are TGTGCCAGCCTCAGGCGTCGGGAGAACACTGAAGCTTTCTTT. This codes for CASLRRRENTEAFF.

The chain is built from TRBV28 and TRBJ1-1; the D is unclear. This CDR3 comprises 12 residues. The germline CDR1 and CDR2 sequences are MDHEN and SYDVKM. The ends were cut back, 5 bases at V and 4 bases at J, with 8 bases in the middle. The CDR3 bases are TGTGCCAGCAGTCCCCCCCTCACTGAAGCTTTCTTT. This encodes CASSPPLTEAFF. The full variable domain, completed using reference TRBV28 and TRBJ1-1, is DVKVTQSSRYLVKRTGEKVFLECVQDMDHENMFWYRQDPGLGLRLIYFSYDVKMKEKGDIPEGYSVSREKKERFSLILESASTNQTSMYLCASSPPLTEAFFGQGTRLTVV.